The T cell receptor beta chain under discussion was sequenced for a study of blood T cell repertoires in COVID-19. Background on the study: From T cells, B-cell-depleted T cells, or PBMCs came the material, which was cDNA or gDNA.

In the original analysis: From reference gene primer amplification, estimates of nucleated cell counts were derived. Assay used: immunoSEQ multiplex PCR; TCRdb lists only in-frame clones, some missing. The V and J calls and clone size come from that table; D and trimming were worked out from the DNA. The table lists some 220,000 clones, over 80% of them singletons. Germline CDR1 reads SNHLY; CDR2 reads FYNNEI. The CDR3 runs to 15 residues. With 7 bases clipped from V and 0 bases from J, the junction kept 8 bases outside the gene matches. V is TRBV2 and J is TRBJ1-1, with 7 bases aligning to TRBD1. The sample consisted of peripheral blood. The sequence came from a woman aged 60-70 years with active or convalescent COVID-19. CDR3 nucleotides: TGTGCCAGCATTCAACAGGGGCGGATGAACACTGAAGCTTTCTTT. This gives the protein CASIQQGRMNTEAFF.